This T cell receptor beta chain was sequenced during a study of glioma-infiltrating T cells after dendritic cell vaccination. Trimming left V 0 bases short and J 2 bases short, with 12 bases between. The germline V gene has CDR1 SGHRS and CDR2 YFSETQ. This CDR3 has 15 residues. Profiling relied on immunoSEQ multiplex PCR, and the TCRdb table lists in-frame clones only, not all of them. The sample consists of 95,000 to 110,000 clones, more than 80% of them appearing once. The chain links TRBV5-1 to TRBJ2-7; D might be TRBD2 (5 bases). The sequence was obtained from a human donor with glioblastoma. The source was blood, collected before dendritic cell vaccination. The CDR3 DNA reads TGCGCCAGCAGCTTGGTCGAGGGTGGAGCCTACGAGCAGTACTTC. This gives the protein CASSLVEGGAYEQYF.